These 10 T cell receptor beta chains were sequenced from one sample in a study of OX40 agonist ivuxolimab in advanced cancers. The library came from the immunoSEQ multiplex PCR assay. The immuneACCESS repertoire file appears here via TCRdb, limited to in-frame rearrangements. These files lack a portion of the clones; in checked studies, under half of the deficit traces to unresolved V genes, and the cause of the others is not known. The table for this sample lists about 81,000 clones; around 80% of them were counted only once. The ten largest clones capture 6.6% of the sample. Sample: CD4+ or CD8+ T cells sorted from blood, taken in a trial of the OX40 agonist ivuxolimab. The receptors were gathered from an adult with an advanced solid tumor such as melanoma, head and neck, liver or kidney cancer.

The gene calls are TRBV14 and TRBJ2-2; 7 nucleotides align to TRBD1. The J segment lost 2 bases and the V segment lost 2 bases, leaving 2 bases of the junction unmatched. The germline CDR1 and CDR2 sequences are SGHDN and FVKESK. CDR3 length: 15 residues. CDR3 sequence reads: CASSQRQGNTGELFF. The CDR3 DNA is TGTGCCAGCAGCCAACGACAGGGAAACACCGGGGAGCTGTTTTTT.

V is TRBV6-5 and J is TRBJ1-2, with no clear D. Germline loops: CDR1 MNHEY, CDR2 SVGAGI. CDR3 length: 11 amino acids. Trimming stripped 10 bases from V and 7 bases from J, with 13 bases between. As DNA, the CDR3 is TGTGCCACCAACTCGTGGGGTGGCTACACCTTC. As protein: CATNSWGGYTF.

This clone appeared a few times. This chain links TRBV5-4 with TRBJ2-1; 8 bases agree with TRBD1. V was clipped by 4 bases and J by 7 bases; unmatched bases: 7. The CDR3 extends over 14 amino acids. The V gene's germline CDR1 is SGHNT and CDR2 YYREEE (reference sequence). The CDR3 loop is CASSHRDRKNEQFF. The CDR3 nucleotides read TGTGCCAGCAGCCACCGGGACAGGAAAAATGAGCAGTTCTTC.

The rearrangement joins TRBV5-4 to TRBJ1-2; 7 nucleotides line up with TRBD1. The V segment lost 3 bases and the J segment 3 bases; nucleotides outside the gene matches: 5. CDR3 length equals 14 residues. Germline V gene sequence: CDR1 SGHNT, CDR2 YYREEE (reference sequence). As DNA, the CDR3 is TGTGCCAGCAGCTCCTTCCAGGGGGACTATGGCTACACCTTC. Protein product: CASSSFQGDYGYTF.

The rearrangement uses TRBV9 and TRBJ2-1; no clear D. Trimming stripped 0 bases from V and 9 bases from J, with 7 bases between. This CDR3 contains 12 residues. Germline V gene sequence: CDR1 SGDLS, CDR2 YYNGEE. The CDR3 bases are TGTGCCAGCAGCGTAGGAGCGACTGAGCAGTTCTTC. Encoded protein: CASSVGATEQFF. The full variable domain, rest sourced from reference TRBV9 and TRBJ2-1, is DSGVTQTPKHLITATGQRVTLRCSPRSGDLSVYWYQQSLDQGLQFLIQYYNGEERAKGNILERFSAQQFPDLHSELNLSSLELGDSALYFCASSVGATEQFFGPGTRLTVL.

The chain combines TRBV11-2 with TRBJ1-1; 7 nucleotides agree with TRBD1. Germline V gene lookup returns CDR1 SGHAT and CDR2 FQNNGV. The junction had 3 bases not matched to a gene; V was cut back by 1 base and J by 4 bases. The CDR3 is 14 residues long. This CDR3 reads CASSLVQGFTEAFF. CDR3 bases: TGTGCCAGCAGCTTAGTACAGGGGTTCACTGAAGCTTTCTTT.

The chain employs TRBV13 and TRBJ1-1, with 9 nucleotides matching TRBD1. J was trimmed by 6 bases and V by 5 bases; bases with no gene match: 13. CDR1 PRHDT and CDR2 FYEKMQ come from the germline V gene (reference sequence). The CDR3 is 16 amino acids. CDR3 bases: TGTGCCAGCAGCCCCAACAGGGGGCGCGGGCGATCTGAAGCTTTCTTT. This translates into CASSPNRGRGRSEAFF. The whole variable domain, filled in from reference TRBV13 and TRBJ1-1, reads AAGVIQSPRHLIKEKRETATLKCYPIPRHDTVYWYQQGPGQDPQFLISFYEKMQSDKGSIPDRFSAQQFSDYHSELNMSSLELGDSALYFCASSPNRGRGRSEAFFGQGTRLTVV.

As DNA, the CDR3 is TGTGCCTGGAGTTCTAGCCGCTCCTACGAGCAGTACTTC. Translation gives CAWSSSRSYEQYF. The chain joins TRBV30 to TRBJ2-7; D is perhaps TRBD2 (5 bases). CDR3 length equals 13 residues. Trimming took off 2 bases at V and 0 bases at J, with 8 bases between the two ends. Germline CDR1 and CDR2: GTSNPN and SVGIG (reference sequence).

The chain combines TRBV15 with TRBJ1-2, with a tentative D call TRBD1 (5 bases). Germline-derived CDR1 and CDR2 are LNHNV and YYDKDF (reference sequence). The CDR3 consists of 14 residues. The ends were cut back, 4 bases at V and 4 bases at J, with 13 bases in the middle. The CDR3 bases are TGTGCCACCAGCACCGAGCAGGGACGCTATGGCTACACCTTC. Residues: CATSTEQGRYGYTF.

This chain links TRBV18 with TRBJ1-1, with TRBD1 identical over 10 bases. CDR3 length: 17 residues. Trimming cost V 3 bases and J 3 bases; bases outside gene matches: 10. CDR1 and CDR2 (germline): KGHSH, LQKENI. CDR3 amino acids: CASSPTGTGVRYTEAFF. The CDR3 DNA sequence: TGTGCCAGCTCACCTACAGGGACAGGGGTGAGGTACACTGAAGCTTTCTTT.